Listed below are T cell receptor beta chains from one sample, sequenced in a study of blood T cell repertoires in COVID-19. Profiled with immunoSEQ multiplex PCR; TCRdb holds only in-frame clones, not every one. This table has 56,000 or so clones, about 89% appearing once. Sequencing used peripheral blood. These receptors originate from a human donor in a cohort sampled during active COVID-19. Both conserved end residues are part of each CDR3. Fields, in order: J gene, V gene, clone size, D gene, CDR3 protein, CDR3 DNA. The D gene is left open where the match is weak. Size is omitted from some rows. Given values are once, few, many or a class for expanded clones.

J: TRBJ2-7; V: TRBV5-6; size: NA; D: NA; CDR3: CASSVGVLEQYF; DNA: TGTGCCAGCAGCGTGGGAGTTTTGGAGCAGTACTTC
J: TRBJ2-7; V: TRBV7-2; size: NA; D: NA; CDR3: CASSLVGRTSYEQYF; DNA: TGTGCCAGCAGCTTAGTTGGCAGGACATCCTACGAGCAGTACTTC
J: TRBJ1-1; V: TRBV30; size: NA; D: TRBD1; CDR3: CAEKGQGRTEAFF; DNA: TGTGCCGAAAAAGGACAGGGGAGGACTGAAGCTTTCTTT
J: TRBJ1-2; V: TRBV29-1; size: NA; D: TRBD1; CDR3: CSVGTGAINYGYTF; DNA: TGCAGCGTTGGGACAGGAGCTATAAACTATGGCTACACCTTC
J: TRBJ2-5; V: TRBV6-5; size: NA; D: NA; CDR3: CASRRAVWETQYF; DNA: TGTGCCAGCAGGCGCGCGGTTTGGGAGACCCAGTACTTC
J: TRBJ1-1; V: TRBV27; size: medium-sized; D: TRBD1; CDR3: CASSFGQGEAFF; DNA: TGTGCCAGCAGTTTTGGACAGGGTGAAGCTTTCTTT
J: TRBJ1-1; V: TRBV4-3; size: NA; D: NA; CDR3: CASSQDTGGGFGNTEAFF; DNA: TGCGCCAGCAGCCAAGATACGGGAGGGGGGTTCGGGAACACTGAAGCTTTCTTT
J: TRBJ2-3; V: TRBV2; size: NA; D: NA; CDR3: CARDSKGTDTQYF; DNA: TGTGCCAGAGACTCGAAGGGCACAGATACGCAGTATTTT
J: TRBJ2-3; V: TRBV6-2/TRBV6-3; size: NA; D: NA; CDR3: CASSSLYAKSTDTQYF; DNA: TGTGCCAGCAGTTCCCTCTATGCCAAAAGCACAGATACGCAGTATTTT
J: TRBJ2-7; V: TRBV30; size: NA; D: TRBD1; CDR3: CAWSVWDRASYEQYF; DNA: TGTGCCTGGAGTGTGTGGGACAGGGCGTCCTACGAGCAGTACTTC
J: TRBJ2-1; V: TRBV7-8; size: NA; D: TRBD2; CDR3: CASSLTSWLGEQFF; DNA: TGTGCCAGCAGCTTGACTAGCTGGTTGGGTGAGCAGTTCTTC
J: TRBJ2-2; V: TRBV9; size: NA; D: NA; CDR3: CASSVAVPTPGELFF; DNA: TGTGCCAGCAGCGTAGCTGTGCCTACCCCCGGGGAGCTGTTTTTT
J: TRBJ2-5; V: TRBV27; size: NA; D: NA; CDR3: CASRLGGGQETQYF; DNA: TGTGCCAGCAGACTAGGGGGGGGGCAAGAGACCCAGTACTTC
J: TRBJ2-7; V: TRBV4-1; size: NA; D: TRBD1; CDR3: CASSHDPGQMITYEQYF; DNA: TGCGCCAGCAGCCATGACCCGGGACAGATGATCACCTACGAGCAGTACTTC
J: TRBJ2-7; V: TRBV18; size: NA; D: TRBD2; CDR3: CASSPRGGYEQYF; DNA: TGTGCCAGCTCACCACGGGGAGGGTACGAGCAGTACTTC
J: TRBJ2-1; V: TRBV6-2/TRBV6-3; size: NA; D: TRBD2; CDR3: CASSYPQRGGLDEQFF; DNA: TGTGCCAGCAGTTACCCCCAGCGGGGGGGCCTTGATGAGCAGTTCTTC
J: TRBJ2-7; V: TRBV12-1; size: NA; D: NA; CDR3: CASSLDMGEQYF; DNA: TGTGCCAGCAGCTTGGACATGGGGGAGCAGTACTTC
J: TRBJ2-3; V: TRBV4-1; size: NA; D: TRBD1; CDR3: CASSQDRTGIADTQYF; DNA: TGCGCCAGCAGCCAAGATAGGACAGGGATCGCAGATACGCAGTATTTT
J: TRBJ1-2; V: TRBV30; size: NA; D: TRBD1; CDR3: CAWSVQQGQGYTF; DNA: TGTGCCTGGAGTGTACAACAGGGGCAAGGCTACACCTTC
J: TRBJ1-1; V: TRBV6-5; size: many; D: NA; CDR3: CASSYDRLNTEAFF; DNA: TGTGCCAGCAGTTACGACAGGCTGAACACTGAAGCTTTCTTT
J: TRBJ1-4; V: TRBV20-1; size: NA; D: NA; CDR3: CSVPQIEKLFF; DNA: TGCAGTGTCCCACAGATAGAAAAACTGTTTTTT
J: TRBJ2-3; V: TRBV27; size: NA; D: TRBD2; CDR3: CASSLLAGGPDTQYF; DNA: TGTGCCAGCAGTTTATTGGCGGGGGGGCCGGATACGCAGTATTTT
J: TRBJ1-2; V: TRBV3-1/TRBV3-2; size: NA; D: NA; CDR3: CASSQAQGLYTF; DNA: TGTGCCAGCAGCCAAGCCCAGGGTCTCTACACCTTC
J: TRBJ1-1; V: TRBV18; size: NA; D: TRBD1; CDR3: CASSQGQGAMNTEAFF; DNA: TGTGCCAGCTCACAGGGACAGGGGGCTATGAACACTGAAGCTTTCTTT
J: TRBJ2-2; V: TRBV9; size: NA; D: NA; CDR3: CASSDRPNTGELFF; DNA: TGTGCCAGCAGCGACAGACCGAACACCGGGGAGCTGTTTTTT
J: TRBJ2-2; V: TRBV7-9; size: NA; D: TRBD1; CDR3: CAFRQGSYLVAGELFF; DNA: TGTGCCTTTCGACAGGGGTCATACCTGGTGGCCGGGGAGCTGTTTTTT
J: TRBJ2-1; V: TRBV2; size: NA; D: TRBD2; CDR3: CASSTSGGAPGFF; DNA: TGTGCCAGCAGTACTAGCGGGGGGGCCCCGGGGTTCTTC
J: TRBJ2-7; V: TRBV6-5; size: NA; D: NA; CDR3: CASGSYRTDEQYF; DNA: TGTGCCAGCGGATCGTATCGGACAGACGAGCAGTACTTC
J: TRBJ1-1; V: TRBV11-2; size: once; D: NA; CDR3: CASSLGWGDSVGENTEAFF; DNA: TGTGCCAGCAGCTTAGGGTGGGGGGACTCAGTGGGCGAGAACACTGAAGCTTTCTTT
J: TRBJ1-2; V: TRBV4-2; size: once; D: TRBD1; CDR3: CASSQGASGQGAGGYTF; DNA: TGTGCCAGCAGCCAAGGGGCCTCGGGACAGGGGGCAGGGGGCTACACCTTC
J: TRBJ2-2; V: TRBV5-4; size: once; D: TRBD1; CDR3: CASSLWDREGGELFF; DNA: TGTGCCAGCAGCTTGTGGGACAGGGAAGGCGGGGAGCTGTTTTTT
J: TRBJ1-1; V: TRBV3-1/TRBV3-2; size: NA; D: TRBD1; CDR3: CASSQEGGTGAEAFF; DNA: TGTGCCAGCAGCCAAGAGGGAGGGACAGGGGCTGAAGCTTTCTTT
J: TRBJ1-1; V: TRBV9; size: once; D: NA; CDR3: CASSVSGGFNTEAFF; DNA: TGTGCCAGCAGCGTAAGCGGGGGATTCAACACTGAAGCTTTCTTT
J: TRBJ1-2; V: TRBV7-2; size: NA; D: TRBD1; CDR3: CASSLEGQGAGYTF; DNA: TGTGCCAGCAGCTTAGAAGGACAGGGGGCTGGCTACACCTTC
J: TRBJ2-1; V: TRBV5-1; size: NA; D: TRBD2; CDR3: CASSPGLAGVNEQFF; DNA: TGCGCCAGCAGCCCCGGACTAGCGGGGGTCAATGAGCAGTTCTTC
J: TRBJ2-3; V: TRBV2; size: NA; D: TRBD2; CDR3: CATTWSSGADTQYF; DNA: TGTGCCACCACTTGGTCTAGCGGCGCAGATACGCAGTATTTT
J: TRBJ2-5; V: TRBV5-4; size: NA; D: TRBD1; CDR3: CASSLGRGETQYF; DNA: TGTGCCAGCAGCTTAGGCAGGGGGGAGACCCAGTACTTC
J: TRBJ2-1; V: TRBV12-3/TRBV12-4; size: NA; D: NA; CDR3: CASSRNGLWEQFF; DNA: TGTGCCAGCAGTCGCAATGGACTCTGGGAGCAGTTCTTC
J: TRBJ2-7; V: TRBV28; size: NA; D: TRBD2; CDR3: CASSHTSGGTNEQYF; DNA: TGTGCCAGCAGTCATACTAGCGGGGGGACAAACGAGCAGTACTTC
J: TRBJ2-5; V: TRBV24-1; size: NA; D: NA; CDR3: CATSGGRDQETQYF; DNA: TGTGCCACCAGTGGGGGGCGGGACCAAGAGACCCAGTACTTC
J: TRBJ2-1; V: TRBV6-2/TRBV6-3; size: NA; D: NA; CDR3: CASSYSEKRRGRYPEQFF; DNA: TGTGCCAGCAGTTACTCTGAGAAAAGGCGGGGGCGTTATCCGGAGCAGTTCTTC
J: TRBJ2-1; V: TRBV5-1; size: NA; D: NA; CDR3: CASSFEGASYNEQFF; DNA: TGCGCCAGCAGCTTCGAAGGGGCCTCCTACAATGAGCAGTTCTTC
J: TRBJ1-5; V: TRBV19; size: NA; D: NA; CDR3: CATTESGPRRGPQHF; DNA: TGTGCCACCACTGAGTCCGGGCCGCGGAGGGGGCCCCAGCATTTT
J: TRBJ2-1; V: TRBV15; size: NA; D: TRBD2; CDR3: CATSRDQGGGANEQFF; DNA: TGTGCCACCAGCAGAGATCAGGGCGGGGGGGCTAATGAGCAGTTCTTC
J: TRBJ2-7; V: TRBV5-1; size: NA; D: NA; CDR3: CASSLVGGEQYF; DNA: TGCGCCAGCAGCTTGGTGGGGGGCGAGCAGTACTTC
J: TRBJ1-2; V: TRBV6-6; size: once; D: TRBD1; CDR3: CASSPRDSYGYTF; DNA: TGTGCCAGCAGTCCCCGGGACAGCTATGGCTACACCTTC
J: TRBJ2-2; V: TRBV10-3; size: NA; D: TRBD1; CDR3: CAISETTGGGTGELFF; DNA: TGTGCCATCAGTGAGACGACAGGGGGCGGAACCGGGGAGCTGTTTTTT
J: TRBJ1-2; V: TRBV6-6; size: NA; D: TRBD1; CDR3: CASSRTGLAGYTF; DNA: TGTGCCAGCAGTCGGACAGGGTTGGCTGGCTACACCTTC
J: TRBJ1-3; V: TRBV7-2; size: once; D: TRBD1; CDR3: CASSSGQGSGNTIYF; DNA: TGTGCCAGCAGCTCGGGACAGGGATCCGGAAACACCATATATTTT
J: TRBJ1-1; V: TRBV2; size: NA; D: TRBD1; CDR3: CASTLTGGYTEAFF; DNA: TGTGCCAGCACCCTGACAGGGGGATACACTGAAGCTTTCTTT
J: TRBJ2-1; V: TRBV5-1; size: NA; D: NA; CDR3: CASSLAAGTYNEQFF; DNA: TGCGCCAGCAGCTTGGCGGCGGGGACCTACAATGAGCAGTTCTTC
J: TRBJ1-5; V: TRBV19; size: NA; D: NA; CDR3: CASSPIPPGPSNQPQHF; DNA: TGTGCCAGTAGTCCGATTCCTCCGGGTCCTAGCAATCAGCCCCAGCATTTT
J: TRBJ2-3; V: TRBV19; size: NA; D: TRBD2; CDR3: CASTTSGGTDTQYF; DNA: TGTGCCAGTACCACTAGCGGGGGCACAGATACGCAGTATTTT
J: TRBJ1-2; V: TRBV5-1; size: NA; D: TRBD1; CDR3: CASSLTTGDEKYGYTF; DNA: TGCGCCAGCAGCTTGACGACAGGGGACGAAAAGTATGGCTACACCTTC
J: TRBJ2-7; V: TRBV23-1; size: NA; D: TRBD1; CDR3: CASSQWDREGEQYF; DNA: TGCGCCAGCAGTCAATGGGACAGGGAAGGGGAGCAGTACTTC
J: TRBJ1-5; V: TRBV19; size: NA; D: NA; CDR3: CASSWGERNQPQHF; DNA: TGTGCCAGTAGTTGGGGGGAACGCAATCAGCCCCAGCATTTT